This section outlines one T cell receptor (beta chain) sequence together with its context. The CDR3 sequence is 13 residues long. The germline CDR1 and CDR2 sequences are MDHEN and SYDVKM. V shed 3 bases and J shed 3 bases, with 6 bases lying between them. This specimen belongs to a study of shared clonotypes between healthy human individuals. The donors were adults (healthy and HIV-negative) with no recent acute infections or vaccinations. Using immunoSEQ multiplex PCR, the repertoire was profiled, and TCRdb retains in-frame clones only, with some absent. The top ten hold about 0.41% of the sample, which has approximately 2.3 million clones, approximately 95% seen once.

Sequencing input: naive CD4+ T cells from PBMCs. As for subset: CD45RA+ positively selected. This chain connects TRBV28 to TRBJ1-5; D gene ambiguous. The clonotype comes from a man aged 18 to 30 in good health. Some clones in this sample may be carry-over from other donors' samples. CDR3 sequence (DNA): TGTGCCAGCAGTTTTGATGTCAATCAGCCCCAGCATTTT. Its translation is CASSFDVNQPQHF.